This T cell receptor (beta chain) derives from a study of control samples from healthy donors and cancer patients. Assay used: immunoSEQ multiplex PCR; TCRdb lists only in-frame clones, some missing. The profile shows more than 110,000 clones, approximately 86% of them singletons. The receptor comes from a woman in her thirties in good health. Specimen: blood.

The CDR3 region is CASSPLLQDTQYF. Here the CDR3 DNA reads TGTGCCAGCAGCCCTCTCCTTCAGGATACGCAGTATTTT. The rearrangement joins TRBV7-2 to TRBJ2-3; D not certain. The CDR3 consists of 13 residues. V lost 5 bases to trimming and J lost 6 bases, with 12 bases between them. CDR1 and CDR2 from the germline V gene are SGHTA and FQGNSA.